One and the same sample provided the 9 T cell receptor beta chains below, sequenced in a study of blood T cell repertoires in COVID-19. Generated by immunoSEQ multiplex PCR, the TCRdb table keeps only in-frame clones and is missing some. The sample consists of some 130,000 clones, approximately 90% of them appearing once. The sequenced sample consisted of peripheral blood. The receptors were sampled from a man between 60 and 70 years old with COVID-19, enrolled during active disease.

The chain has TRBV5-1 and TRBJ2-1; TRBD1 agrees at 8 bases. The V and J ends lost 1 base and 7 bases, in that order; junction bases with no gene match: 4. CDR3 length equals 14 residues. CDR1 is SGHRS, CDR2 YFSETQ, per germline. CDR3 sequence reads: CASSLSQGANEQFF. CDR3 nucleotides: TGCGCCAGCAGCTTGAGTCAGGGGGCAAATGAGCAGTTCTTC.

The V call is TRBV6-5, the J call TRBJ2-7; TRBD1 might be the D (7 bases). The CDR3 is 13 amino acids. Trimming cost V 6 bases and J 6 bases, with 15 bases left between them. Germline-derived CDR1 and CDR2 are MNHEY and SVGAGI. CDR3 DNA: TGTGCCAGCAGGTACAACAGGGGAGGCGAGCAGTACTTC. Its protein product is CASRYNRGGEQYF.

This rearrangement joins TRBV28 to TRBJ1-6; the D is unclear. The length of the CDR3 is 16 residues. Germline lookup yields CDR1 MDHEN and CDR2 SYDVKM. V gave up 6 bases and J gave up 5 bases, with 17 bases separating them. CDR3 protein: CASREIRVKDNSPLHF. The DNA of the CDR3 is TGTGCCAGCAGAGAGATCCGGGTCAAAGATAATTCACCCCTCCACTTT.

A remark on this clone: At one end the junction does not follow the germline gene, possibly because of a read error. The V call is TRBV12-3 or TRBV12-4, the J call TRBJ1-5; D remains unclear. The CDR3 contains 13 residues. The CDR3 bases are TGTGCGAGCAGGAGCCATAGCAATCAGCCCCAGCATTTT. Translated, it gives CASRSHSNQPQHF.

This clone was seen once. This chain uses TRBV4-1 with TRBJ1-1, with 9 bases identical to TRBD1. The CDR3 totals 15 residues. The trim removed 0 bases at V and 10 bases at J, leaving 9 bases unmatched. Germline V gene sequence: CDR1 MGHRA, CDR2 YSYEKL. The CDR3 DNA reads TGCGCCAGCAGCCAAGAACCGGGACAGGGTTTTCCAGCTTTCTTT. Translated, it gives CASSQEPGQGFPAFF.

The chain employs TRBV28 and TRBJ1-2; no clear D. The CDR3 spans 13 residues. The V end lost 2 bases, the J end lost 3 bases, and 7 bases lay between the germline ends. The germline V gene encodes CDR1 MDHEN and CDR2 SYDVKM. The CDR3 loop is CASSLAGYYGYTF. The CDR3 DNA is TGTGCCAGCAGTTTAGCAGGTTACTATGGCTACACCTTC.

CDR3 region: CSGTANTEAFF. The CDR3 nucleotides read TGCAGCGGAACAGCGAACACTGAAGCTTTCTTT. The rearrangement uses TRBV29-1 and TRBJ1-1; D call uncertain. This CDR3 spans 11 amino acids. With 7 bases removed from V and 1 base from J, the gap between germline ends came to 7 bases. Germline values: CDR1 SQVTM, CDR2 ANQGSEA.

This chain uses TRBV4-1 with TRBJ1-2; possibly TRBD1 for D (5 bases). Germline loops: CDR1 MGHRA, CDR2 YSYEKL. CDR3 length: 15 amino acids. Trimming left V 1 base short and J 4 bases short, with 13 bases between. The CDR3 spells CASSQVEQGAYGYTF. The CDR3 DNA sequence: TGCGCCAGCAGCCAAGTCGAACAAGGGGCCTATGGCTACACCTTC.

This clone has just a few counts. This chain links TRBV7-2 with TRBJ2-5; possible D gene TRBD1, 5 bases. CDR1 SGHTA and CDR2 FQGNSA come from the germline V gene. The CDR3 totals 14 residues. The V gene lost 5 bases and the J gene lost 5 bases, with 15 bases spanning the gap. The CDR3 bases are TGTGCCAGCAGCACAGGTGGGGCGTGGGAGACCCAGTACTTC. Protein product: CASSTGGAWETQYF.